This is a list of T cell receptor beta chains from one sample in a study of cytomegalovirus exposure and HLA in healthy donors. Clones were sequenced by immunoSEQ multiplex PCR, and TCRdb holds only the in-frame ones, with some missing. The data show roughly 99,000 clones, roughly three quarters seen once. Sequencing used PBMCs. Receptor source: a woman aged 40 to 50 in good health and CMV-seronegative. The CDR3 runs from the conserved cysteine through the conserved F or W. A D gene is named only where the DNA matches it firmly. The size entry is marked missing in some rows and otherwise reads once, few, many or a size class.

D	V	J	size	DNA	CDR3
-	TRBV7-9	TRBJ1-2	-	TGTGCCAGCAGCCAATCGACGGGAAACTATGGCTACACCTTC	CASSQSTGNYGYTF
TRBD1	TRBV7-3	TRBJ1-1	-	TGTGCCAGCAGCTTAACGGGACAGAAGAACACTGAAGCTTTCTTT	CASSLTGQKNTEAFF
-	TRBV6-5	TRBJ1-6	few	TGTGCCAGTTCTCGGTCCTATAATTCACCCCTCCACTTT	CASSRSYNSPLHF
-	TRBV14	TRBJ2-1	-	TGTGCCAGCAGCCAAGGTCCCTATGAGCAGTTCTTC	CASSQGPYEQFF
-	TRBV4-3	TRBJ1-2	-	TGCGCCAGCAGCCAAGAGATCGGCTATGGCTACACCTTC	CASSQEIGYGYTF
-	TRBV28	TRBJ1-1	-	TGTGCCAGCAGTTTTAGCGGCGGGAACCCTGAAGCTTTCTTT	CASSFSGGNPEAFF
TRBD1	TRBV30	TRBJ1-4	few	TGTGCCTGGAGTGACTACAGGGGTGAAAAACTGTTTTTT	CAWSDYRGEKLFF
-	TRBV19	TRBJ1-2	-	TGTGCCAGTAGATCCCCGGGGATGGTCGGCTACACCTTC	CASRSPGMVGYTF
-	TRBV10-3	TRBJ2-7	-	TGTGCCATCAGTGGGGGGGCCTACGAGCAGTACTTC	CAISGGAYEQYF
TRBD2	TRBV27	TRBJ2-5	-	TGTGCCAGCAGCCCTAGCGGAGATCAAGAGACCCAGTACTTC	CASSPSGDQETQYF
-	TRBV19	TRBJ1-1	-	TGTGCCAGTAGTAACGCGGGGGGACGGAACACTGAAGCTTTCTTT	CASSNAGGRNTEAFF
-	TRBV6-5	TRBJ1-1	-	TGTGCCAGCAGTCCCACCGGAGTGAACACTGAAGCTTTCTTT	CASSPTGVNTEAFF
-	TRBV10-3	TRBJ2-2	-	TGTGTCATCAGTGAAACGGATACAGGGACCGGGGAGCTGTTTTTT	CVISETDTGTGELFF
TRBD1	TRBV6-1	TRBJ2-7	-	TGTGCCAGCAGTGAGGGACAGGGGGCATTATACGAGCAGTACTTC	CASSEGQGALYEQYF
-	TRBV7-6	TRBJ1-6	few	TGTGCCAGCAGCCGTTTTCCAGGGTTATTGAGTAATTCACCCCTCCACTTT	CASSRFPGLLSNSPLHF
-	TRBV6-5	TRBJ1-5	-	TGTGCCAGCAGTTACGACAGGACGCAGCCCCAGCATTTT	CASSYDRTQPQHF
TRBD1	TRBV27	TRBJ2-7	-	TGTGCCAGCAGCTGGAATCGCGGACAGGGGACGCAGGAGCAGTACTTC	CASSWNRGQGTQEQYF
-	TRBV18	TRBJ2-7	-	TGTGCCAGCTCACCTATAAGGGACAACTACGAGCAGTACTTC	CASSPIRDNYEQYF
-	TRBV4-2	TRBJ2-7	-	TGTGCCAGCAGCCCCGACACAGGAAACTACGAGCAGTACTTC	CASSPDTGNYEQYF
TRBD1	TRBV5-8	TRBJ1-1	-	TGTGCCAGCCAACAAACCGGGACAGGGACCCAAGCTTTCTTT	CASQQTGTGTQAFF
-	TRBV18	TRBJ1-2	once	TGTGCCAGCTCACCACCGCTTATAGCTAACTATGGCTACACCTTC	CASSPPLIANYGYTF
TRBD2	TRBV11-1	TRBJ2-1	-	TGTGCCAGCAGCTCGGGGGGGAACTCTCACAATGAGCAGTTCTTC	CASSSGGNSHNEQFF
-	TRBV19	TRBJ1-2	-	TGTGCCAGTTTACAGGGAATTAGCTATGGCTACACCTTC	CASLQGISYGYTF
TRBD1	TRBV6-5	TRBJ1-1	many	TGTGCCAGCAGTTACCGGGACAGGGGACAAGCTTTCTTT	CASSYRDRGQAFF
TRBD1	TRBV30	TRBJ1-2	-	TGTGCCTGGAGTGTGACACCCGGGACAGGGGATGGCTACACCTTC	CAWSVTPGTGDGYTF
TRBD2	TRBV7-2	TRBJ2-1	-	TGTGCCAGCAGCTTAGAGGCGGGGGAGTACAATGAGCAGTTCTTC	CASSLEAGEYNEQFF
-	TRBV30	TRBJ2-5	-	TGTGCCTGGAGTGTACGGGAACTCGTAGAGACCCAGTACTTC	CAWSVRELVETQYF
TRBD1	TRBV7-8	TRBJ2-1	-	TGTGCCAGCAGCTCGGGACAGCTGAACAATGAGCAGTTCTTC	CASSSGQLNNEQFF
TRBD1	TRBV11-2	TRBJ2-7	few	TGTGCCAGCAGCTTAGACGGACAGGGGGGATACGAGCAGTACTTC	CASSLDGQGGYEQYF
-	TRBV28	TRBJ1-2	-	TGTGCCAGCAGTCCACAGGACAGACTGGGCGGCTACACCTTC	CASSPQDRLGGYTF
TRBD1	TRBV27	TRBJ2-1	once	TGTGCCAGCAGTCCCCTACAGGGGGCTAGCTCCTACAATGAGCAGTTCTTC	CASSPLQGASSYNEQFF
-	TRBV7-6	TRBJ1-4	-	TGTGCCAGCAGCCAAAACCCCGCCGCGAATAATGAAAAACTGTTTTTT	CASSQNPAANNEKLFF
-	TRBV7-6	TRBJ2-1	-	TGTGCCAGCAGCTTGGCGGGGTCCTACAATGAGCAGTTCTTC	CASSLAGSYNEQFF
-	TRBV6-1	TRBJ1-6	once	TGTGCCAGCAGTGAAGCAGCAGGGGTAGATTCACCCCTCCACTTT	CASSEAAGVDSPLHF
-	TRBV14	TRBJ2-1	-	TGTGCCAGCAGCCAAAACCACTGGTACAATGAGCAGTTCTTC	CASSQNHWYNEQFF
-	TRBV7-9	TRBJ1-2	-	TGTGCCAGCAGTTCCACGGGGGGCTACACCTTC	CASSSTGGYTF
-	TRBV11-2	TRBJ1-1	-	TGTGCCAGCAGACGCCGGACTGAGAACACTGAAGCTTTCTTT	CASRRRTENTEAFF
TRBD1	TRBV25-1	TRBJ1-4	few	TGTGCCAGCAGTGAACCAGGGACAGGGCTCGAAAAACTGTTTTTT	CASSEPGTGLEKLFF
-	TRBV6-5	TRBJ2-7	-	TGTGCCAGCAGAAAGACAGGAATCTACTACGAGCAGTACTTC	CASRKTGIYYEQYF
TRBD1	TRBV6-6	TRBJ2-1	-	TGTGCCAGCAGCTCTGGACAGGGTAGGGATGAGCAGTTCTTC	CASSSGQGRDEQFF
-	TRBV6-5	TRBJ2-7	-	TGTGCCAGCAGTGTGACAGAAACCTACGAGCAGTACTTC	CASSVTETYEQYF
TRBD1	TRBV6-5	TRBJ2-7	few	TGTGCCAGCAGGTCGGGACAGGGGAGGCAGTACTTC	CASRSGQGRQYF
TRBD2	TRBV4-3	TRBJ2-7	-	TGCGCCAGCAGCCTCTCCTCGGAACGGGGGGGCGAGCAGTACTTC	CASSLSSERGGEQYF
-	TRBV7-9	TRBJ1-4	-	TGTGCCAGCAGCGCCGGGACACCTGAAAAACTGTTTTTT	CASSAGTPEKLFF
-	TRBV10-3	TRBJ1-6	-	TGTGCCATCAGTGAGGTACCGGAGAATTCACCCCTCCACTTT	CAISEVPENSPLHF
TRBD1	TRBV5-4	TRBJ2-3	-	TGTGCCAGCAGCTTGGCGACGGCAGGGGGAGCGACAGATACGCAGTATTTT	CASSLATAGGATDTQYF
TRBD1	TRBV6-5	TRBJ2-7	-	TGTGCCAGCAGTTACGCCGGGACAGACTCCTACGAGCAGTACTTC	CASSYAGTDSYEQYF
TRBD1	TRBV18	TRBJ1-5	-	TGTGCCAGCTCGCCCGGGACAGGGCATCAGCCCCAGCATTTT	CASSPGTGHQPQHF
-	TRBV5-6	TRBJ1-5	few	TGTGCCAGCAGCTTCGAAGGAGTCAATCAGCCCCAGCATTTT	CASSFEGVNQPQHF
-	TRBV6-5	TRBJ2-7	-	TGTGCCAGCAGTTACGGGACATACAAGGTTTTC	CASSYGTYKVF
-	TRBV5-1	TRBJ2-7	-	TGCGCCAGCAGCCCTGCGGAGGCTGGCTACGAGCAGTACTTC	CASSPAEAGYEQYF
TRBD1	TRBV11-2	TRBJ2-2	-	TGTGCCAGCAGCTTCGGACAGGGGGGTGCTGGGGAGCTGTTTTTT	CASSFGQGGAGELFF